This TCR beta chain is drawn from a study of blood T cell repertoires in COVID-19. V was pared by 3 bases and J by 7 bases, with 10 bases of the junction left unmatched. Germline V gives CDR1 SGDLS, CDR2 YYNGEE. The CDR3 is 18 residues long. Using immunoSEQ multiplex PCR, the repertoire was profiled, and TCRdb retains in-frame clones only, with some absent. This table has some 220,000 clones, 65% to 90% appearing once. This sequence was found in a woman between 65 and 79 years old with COVID-19, enrolled during active disease. The chain joins TRBV9 to TRBJ2-2; 15 positions match TRBD2. Sequenced sample: peripheral blood. The CDR3 loop is CASSEHGLAGGLDGELFF. In DNA form, the CDR3 reads TGTGCCAGCAGCGAACACGGACTAGCGGGGGGGCTCGACGGGGAGCTGTTTTTT.